These 29 T cell receptor beta chains share one sample of origin, sequenced in a study of blood T cell repertoires in COVID-19. Profiled with immunoSEQ multiplex PCR; TCRdb holds only in-frame clones, not every one. Of about 47,000 clones listed, 70% to 90% are singletons. Sequences were obtained from peripheral blood. Receptors originate from a man aged 50-59 years with active COVID-19.

J is TRBJ2-5 and V is TRBV5-4; D might be TRBD1 (5 bases). The CDR3 is made up of 12 amino acids. Germline V gene sequence: CDR1 SGHNT, CDR2 YYREEE (reference sequence). The V and J ends lost 4 bases and 6 bases respectively, with 10 bases between them. CDR3 sequence: CASSMDIQTQYF. In nucleotides, the CDR3 is TGTGCCAGCAGCATGGACATTCAGACCCAGTACTTC.

This clone occurred once. The chain couples TRBV7-8 to TRBJ2-5; no definite D call. Trimming stripped 2 bases from V and 5 bases from J, with 12 bases between. Per the germline V gene, CDR1 is SGHVS and CDR2 is FQNEAQ. The CDR3 sequence is 14 residues long. CDR3 residues: CASSLYGGPETQYF. DNA of the CDR3: TGTGCCAGCAGCTTATATGGCGGCCCGGAGACCCAGTACTTC.

V is TRBV6-2 or TRBV6-3 and J is TRBJ2-7, with 9 bases fitting TRBD2. In germline, CDR1 is MNHEY, CDR2 SVGEGT. This CDR3 comprises 17 residues. Trimming removed 5 bases from V and 2 bases from J; junction bases left unmatched: 13. CDR3 coding DNA: TGTGCCAGCAGTCGGAGCGGGAGGAGGGGAATGGCCTACGAGCAGTACGTC. As protein: CASSRSGRRGMAYEQYV.

The rearrangement links TRBV29-1 to TRBJ2-1; 9 nucleotides agree with TRBD2. The trim removed 4 bases at V and 2 bases at J, leaving 3 bases unmatched. Germline V gene lookup returns CDR1 SQVTM and CDR2 ANQGSEA. This CDR3 spans 14 amino acids. The CDR3 region is CSVVAGAPYNEQFF. The CDR3 DNA is TGCAGCGTTGTAGCGGGGGCCCCCTACAATGAGCAGTTCTTC.

The V and J genes are TRBV18 and TRBJ1-3, with a weak D call TRBD1 (5 bases). CDR3 length: 17 residues. V was trimmed by 3 bases and J by 0 bases, leaving 15 bases between them. The V gene's germline CDR1 is KGHSH and CDR2 LQKENI. This CDR3 reads CASSPQPTARSGNTIYF. The CDR3 nucleotides are TGTGCCAGCTCACCGCAACCGACAGCCCGCTCTGGAAACACCATATATTTT.

The chain employs TRBV10-3 and TRBJ1-1; the match to TRBD1 covers 8 bases. V trimming: 8 bases; J trimming: 6 bases; junction bases outside the gene matches: 11. The CDR3 spans 14 residues. CDR1 and CDR2 (germline): ENHRY, SYGVKD. CDR3 DNA: TGTGCCATCGACGCAGGGGGCAAAGGCTCTGAAGCTTTCTTT. Protein sequence: CAIDAGGKGSEAFF.

This chain uses TRBV12-3 or TRBV12-4 with TRBJ2-3, with D uncertain. The CDR3 length is 11 residues. Between the trimmed V and J ends, which lost 6 bases and 7 bases, there was a span of 8 bases. In DNA, the CDR3 is TGTGCCAGCAGCAAACAAAATACGCAGTATTTT. Encoded protein: CASSKQNTQYF.

This chain joins TRBV9 and TRBJ2-3; D is unresolved. Germline-derived CDR1 and CDR2 are SGDLS and YYNGEE. V was cut by 3 bases and J by 6 bases, with 8 bases left in between. This CDR3 comprises 12 residues. The CDR3 reads CASSALRDTQYF. The CDR3 DNA reads as TGTGCCAGCAGCGCTTTGCGGGATACGCAGTATTTT.

The V call is TRBV2, the J call TRBJ1-4; D may be TRBD1 (5 bases). The CDR3 contains 15 residues. Trimming pared 4 bases from V and 5 bases from J, leaving 14 bases between. Germline V lookup: CDR1 SNHLY, CDR2 FYNNEI. CDR3 protein: CASSGPGLRNEKLFF. CDR3 DNA: TGTGCCAGCAGTGGGCCGGGACTGAGGAATGAAAAACTGTTTTTT.

The chain links TRBV5-4 to TRBJ1-2; 9 bases line up with TRBD1. Germline V lookup: CDR1 SGHNT, CDR2 YYREEE (reference sequence). The CDR3 extends over 16 amino acids. The V segment lost 5 bases and the J segment 4 bases; nucleotides outside the gene matches: 12. CDR3 sequence reads: CASSLEQGARGYGYTF. The CDR3 DNA sequence: TGTGCCAGCAGTTTAGAACAGGGGGCTCGGGGCTATGGCTACACCTTC.

The chain has TRBV14 and TRBJ1-4, with no clear D. The CDR3 is 19 residues long. V gave up 4 bases and J gave up 0 bases, with 21 bases separating them. The germline V gene encodes CDR1 SGHDN and CDR2 FVKESK. The CDR3: CASSPQIGREKATNEKLFF. CDR3 DNA: TGTGCCAGCAGCCCCCAAATTGGGCGCGAAAAAGCAACTAATGAAAAACTGTTTTTT.

The count of this clone is one. The chain links TRBV27 to TRBJ1-6; the D gene is possibly TRBD1 (5 bases). This CDR3 comprises 15 residues. Germline V gene lookup returns CDR1 MNHEY and CDR2 SMNVEV (reference sequence). V was cut by 4 bases and J by 10 bases, with 17 bases left in between. CDR3 region: CASSSPGTPLSPLHF. CDR3 nucleotides: TGTGCCAGCAGTTCCCCCGGGACTCCCCTATCACCCCTCCACTTT.

In nucleotides, the CDR3 is TGCAGCGTTTCGGGACAGGCAAGCGGGGCCCTCCACTTT. This gives the protein CSVSGQASGALHF. V is TRBV29-1 and J is TRBJ1-6; 8 positions match TRBD1. V lost 5 bases and J lost 14; bases outside the gene matches: 11. The CDR3 has 13 residues. Per germline, CDR1 SQVTM and CDR2 ANQGSEA.

The chain has TRBV4-1 and TRBJ2-2; a possible D gene is TRBD2 (5 bases). The V and J ends lost 8 bases and 0 bases respectively, with 13 bases between them. From germline, CDR1 is MGHRA and CDR2 YSYEKL. This CDR3 is 15 amino acids long. The CDR3 coding sequence is TGCGCCAGCGGACTGGATTACACGAACACCGGGGAGCTGTTTTTT. This gives the protein CASGLDYTNTGELFF.

The sample holds a few counts of this clone. The V gene is TRBV11-3, the J gene TRBJ2-3; D unresolved. Germline lookup yields CDR1 SGHNT and CDR2 YENEEA. This CDR3 contains 12 residues. Trimming pared 2 bases from V and 3 bases from J, leaving 3 bases between. The CDR3 nucleotides read TGTGCCAGCAGCTTATCAACAGATACGCAGTATTTT. This codes for CASSLSTDTQYF.

The chain recombines TRBV7-2 with TRBJ2-2, with D perhaps TRBD2 (5 bases). V lost 4 bases and J lost 7, with 13 bases in between. In germline, CDR1 is SGHTA, CDR2 FQGNSA. The CDR3 contains 14 residues. The DNA for the CDR3 is TGTGCCAGCAGCTCGGACTCCGGTAGCGGGGAGCTGTTTTTT. Translation gives CASSSDSGSGELFF.

V and J are TRBV29-1 and TRBJ2-1; maybe TRBD2 (6 bases). CDR3 length: 15 residues. Trimming took 2 bases from V and 4 from J, leaving 15 bases between them. The germline gives CDR1 SQVTM, CDR2 ANQGSEA. Here the CDR3 DNA reads TGCAGCGTTGAATATGCGGGGCTAGGGTACAATGAGCAGTTCTTC. Amino acid sequence: CSVEYAGLGYNEQFF.

The CDR3 here is CASSIVGLKETQYF. The CDR3 DNA follows: TGTGCCAGTAGTATAGTGGGACTAAAAGAGACCCAGTACTTC. J is TRBJ2-5 and V is TRBV19, with TRBD2 matching 7 bases. Germline assignment: CDR1 LNHDA and CDR2 SQIVND (reference sequence). CDR3 length: 14 amino acids. Unmatched junction bases numbered 2, after V lost 1 base and J lost 3 bases.

V gene TRBV7-9 combines with J gene TRBJ2-7, with 7 bases identical to TRBD2. The CDR3 spans 15 residues. The germline CDR1 and CDR2 sequences are SEHNR and FQNEAQ (reference sequence). J lost 0 bases, V lost 5 bases, and 7 bases had no gene match. CDR3 DNA sequence: TGTGCCAGCAGCCCCCCCACTAGCGTCTCCTACGAGCAGTACTTC. Its translation is CASSPPTSVSYEQYF.

This chain uses TRBV5-4 with TRBJ2-3; D not resolved. Trimming shortened V by 3 bases and J by 2 bases, and 7 bases separated the two germline ends. This CDR3 is 13 amino acids long. Germline lookup yields CDR1 SGHNT and CDR2 YYREEE (reference sequence). The CDR3, as DNA: TGTGCCAGCAGCTCCCGACACACAGATACGCAGTATTTT. It is translated as CASSSRHTDTQYF.

This sequence joins TRBV19 and TRBJ2-1; the D gene is possibly TRBD2 (5 bases). This CDR3 is 13 amino acids long. Trimming cost V 7 bases and J 4 bases, with 11 bases left between them. Germline V gives CDR1 LNHDA, CDR2 SQIVND (reference sequence). The CDR3 DNA reads as TGTGCCAGTACCTGGTCGGGATACAATGAGCAGTTCTTC. This translates into CASTWSGYNEQFF.

In its sample, this clone was seen once. The chain carries TRBV19 and TRBJ1-6; D is perhaps TRBD1 (5 bases). The CDR3 runs 16 residues. V shed 1 base and J shed 14 bases, with 21 bases lying between them. CDR1 LNHDA and CDR2 SQIVND come from the germline V gene (reference sequence). CDR3 region: CASSIATGFRRPTLHF. The CDR3 DNA reads TGTGCCAGTAGTATAGCTACAGGATTCCGTCGACCCACCCTCCACTTT.

The rearrangement links TRBV5-6 to TRBJ2-3; D is possibly TRBD1 (7 bases). Germline-derived CDR1 and CDR2 are SGHDT and YYEEEE. This CDR3 comprises 19 residues. V lost 4 bases to trimming and J lost 4 bases, with 28 bases between them. The CDR3 protein is CASSPGAPGQIEDADTQYF. The CDR3 nucleotides read TGTGCCAGCAGCCCGGGAGCACCGGGACAGATAGAGGACGCAGATACGCAGTATTTT.

The V and J genes are TRBV5-6 and TRBJ1-2; no reliable D call. Germline CDR1 reads SGHDT; CDR2 reads YYEEEE. This CDR3 has 13 amino acids. Trimming took 2 bases from V and 8 from J, leaving 13 bases between them. This chain's CDR3 is CASSLPPVWGYTF. The CDR3 DNA is TGTGCCAGCAGCTTACCCCCGGTGTGGGGCTACACCTTC.

The chain uses TRBV12-3 or TRBV12-4 and TRBJ1-1; TRBD1 is a possible D gene (5 bases). Trimming removed 10 bases from V and 5 bases from J, with 17 bases in between. This CDR3 is 13 amino acids long. Here the CDR3 DNA reads TGTGCCACCATGGGCCTGGGGCAGACTGAAGCTTTCTTT. Protein sequence: CATMGLGQTEAFF.

The rearrangement links TRBV10-1 to TRBJ2-2; D remains ambiguous. Trimming removed 8 bases at V and 2 bases at J, with 9 bases between. The CDR3 is 13 amino acids. CDR1 and CDR2 from the germline V gene are WNHNN and SYGVQD (reference sequence). The CDR3 reads CASQNKNTGELFF. The CDR3 nucleotides read TGCGCCAGCCAAAACAAAAACACCGGGGAGCTGTTTTTT.

The V gene is TRBV4-1, the J gene TRBJ1-1; D not certain. This CDR3 is 13 amino acids long. V shed 3 bases and J shed 4 bases, with 9 bases lying between them. Germline CDR1 and CDR2: MGHRA and YSYEKL. This CDR3 reads CASSQSSATEAFF. The CDR3 nucleotides read TGCGCCAGCAGCCAGTCTAGCGCCACTGAAGCTTTCTTT.

This chain uses TRBV6-6 with TRBJ1-5; 9 bases fit TRBD1. Germline loops: CDR1 MNHNY, CDR2 SVGAGI (reference sequence). The V and J ends lost 6 bases and 5 bases, in that order; junction bases with no gene match: 8. This CDR3 region has 15 residues. CDR3 protein: CASRIRDREYQPQHF. CDR3 coding DNA: TGTGCCAGCAGAATCCGGGACAGGGAGTATCAGCCCCAGCATTTT.

The chain combines TRBV20-1 with TRBJ2-3; 9 bases match TRBD2. The junction had 5 bases not matched to a gene; V was cut back by 3 bases and J by 4 bases. The CDR3 totals 14 residues. Germline V lookup: CDR1 DFQATT, CDR2 SNEGSKA (reference sequence). In DNA form, the CDR3 reads TGCAGTGCTAGTAGCGGGAGCGTACCAGATACGCAGTATTTT. This translates into CSASSGSVPDTQYF.